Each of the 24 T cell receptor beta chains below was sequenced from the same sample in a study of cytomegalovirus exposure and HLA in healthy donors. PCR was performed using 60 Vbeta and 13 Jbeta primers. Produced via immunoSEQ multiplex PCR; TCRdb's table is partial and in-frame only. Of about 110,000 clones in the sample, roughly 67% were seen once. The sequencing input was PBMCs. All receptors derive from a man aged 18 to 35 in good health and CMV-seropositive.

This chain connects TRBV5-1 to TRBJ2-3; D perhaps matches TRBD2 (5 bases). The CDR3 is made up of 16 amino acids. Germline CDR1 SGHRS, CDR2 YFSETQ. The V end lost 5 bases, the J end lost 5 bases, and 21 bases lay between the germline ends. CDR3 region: CASSLGFSEGEDTQYF. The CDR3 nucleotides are TGCGCCAGCAGTCTCGGCTTCTCAGAGGGTGAAGATACGCAGTATTTT.

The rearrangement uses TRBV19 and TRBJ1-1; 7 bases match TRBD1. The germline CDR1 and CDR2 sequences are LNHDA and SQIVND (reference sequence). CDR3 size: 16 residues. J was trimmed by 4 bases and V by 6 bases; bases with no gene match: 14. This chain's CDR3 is CASSPPRTGGATEAFF. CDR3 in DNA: TGTGCCAGTAGCCCACCTAGGACAGGCGGGGCCACTGAAGCTTTCTTT. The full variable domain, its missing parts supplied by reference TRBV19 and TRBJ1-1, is DGGITQSPKYLFRKEGQNVTLSCEQNLNHDAMYWYRQDPGQGLRLIYYSQIVNDFQKGDIAEGYSVSREKKESFPLTVTSAQKNPTAFYLCASSPPRTGGATEAFFGQGTRLTVV.

The CDR3, as DNA: TGTGCCAGCAGCTTAGCGACTACAGGGACGGAGACCCAGTACTTC. It is translated as CASSLATTGTETQYF. This rearrangement joins TRBV7-9 to TRBJ2-5; a weak D match, TRBD1 (6 bases). Trimming left V 0 bases short and J 5 bases short, with 13 bases between. Germline loops: CDR1 SEHNR, CDR2 FQNEAQ (reference sequence). The CDR3 runs 15 residues.

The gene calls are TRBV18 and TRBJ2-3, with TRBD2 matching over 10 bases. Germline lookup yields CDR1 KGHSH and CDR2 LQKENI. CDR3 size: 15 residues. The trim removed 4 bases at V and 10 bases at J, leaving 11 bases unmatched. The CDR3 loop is CASSLPGLAFKAQYF. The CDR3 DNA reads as TGTGCCAGCTCACTCCCGGGACTAGCGTTTAAGGCGCAGTATTTT.

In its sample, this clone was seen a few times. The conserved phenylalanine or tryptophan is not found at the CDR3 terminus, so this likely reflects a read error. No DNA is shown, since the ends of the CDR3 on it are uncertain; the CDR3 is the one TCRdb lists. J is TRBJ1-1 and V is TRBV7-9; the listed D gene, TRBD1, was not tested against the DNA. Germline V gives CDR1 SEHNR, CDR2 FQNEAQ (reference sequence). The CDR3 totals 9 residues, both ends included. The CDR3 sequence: CASTVQGAL.

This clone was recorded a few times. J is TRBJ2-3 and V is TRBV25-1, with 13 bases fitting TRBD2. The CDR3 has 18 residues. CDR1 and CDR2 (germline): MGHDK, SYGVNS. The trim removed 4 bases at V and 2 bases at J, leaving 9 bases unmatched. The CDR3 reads CASSVTSGGGTVTDTQYF. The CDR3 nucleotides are TGTGCCAGCAGTGTAACTAGCGGGGGGGGGACCGTCACAGATACGCAGTATTTT.

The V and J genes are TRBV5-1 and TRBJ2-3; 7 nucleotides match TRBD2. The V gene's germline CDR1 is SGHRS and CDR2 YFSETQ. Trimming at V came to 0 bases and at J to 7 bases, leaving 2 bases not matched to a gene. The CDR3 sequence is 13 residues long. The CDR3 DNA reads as TGCGCCAGCAGCTTGGAGCGGGGATATACGCAGTATTTT. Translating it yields CASSLERGYTQYF.

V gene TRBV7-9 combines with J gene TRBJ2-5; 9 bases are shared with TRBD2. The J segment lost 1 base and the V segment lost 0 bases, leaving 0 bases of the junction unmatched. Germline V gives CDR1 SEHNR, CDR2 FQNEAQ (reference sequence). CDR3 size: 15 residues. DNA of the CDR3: TGTGCCAGCAGCTTAGCTAGCGGGGGCCAAGAGACCCAGTACTTC. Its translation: CASSLASGGQETQYF.

The CDR3 sequence is CASSFQLAGEFAGELFF. The CDR3 DNA is TGTGCCAGCAGCTTCCAACTAGCGGGGGAGTTCGCCGGGGAGCTGTTTTTT. This sequence joins TRBV7-6 and TRBJ2-2; TRBD2 matches at 11 bases. V was clipped by 3 bases and J by 6 bases; unmatched bases: 9. Germline values: CDR1 SGHVS, CDR2 FNYEAQ. The CDR3 runs to 17 residues.

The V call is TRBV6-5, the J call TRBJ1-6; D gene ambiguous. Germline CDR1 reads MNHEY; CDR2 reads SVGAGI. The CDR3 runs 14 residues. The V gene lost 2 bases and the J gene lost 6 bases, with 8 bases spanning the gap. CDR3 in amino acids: CASSYEGANSPLHF. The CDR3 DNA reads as TGTGCCAGCAGTTACGAGGGAGCTAATTCACCCCTCCACTTT.

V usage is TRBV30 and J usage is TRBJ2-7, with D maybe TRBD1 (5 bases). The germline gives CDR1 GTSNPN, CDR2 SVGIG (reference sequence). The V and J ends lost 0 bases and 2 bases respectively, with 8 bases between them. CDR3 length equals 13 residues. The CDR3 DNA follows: TGTGCCTGGAGTGTTTCACAGGCCTACGAGCAGTACTTC. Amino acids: CAWSVSQAYEQYF.

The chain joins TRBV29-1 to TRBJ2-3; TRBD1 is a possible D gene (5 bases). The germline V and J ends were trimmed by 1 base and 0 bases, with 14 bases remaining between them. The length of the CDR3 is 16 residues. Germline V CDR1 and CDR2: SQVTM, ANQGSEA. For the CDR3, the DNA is TGCAGCGTTGAAGGACATGCGACAGTTAGCACAGATACGCAGTATTTT. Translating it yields CSVEGHATVSTDTQYF.

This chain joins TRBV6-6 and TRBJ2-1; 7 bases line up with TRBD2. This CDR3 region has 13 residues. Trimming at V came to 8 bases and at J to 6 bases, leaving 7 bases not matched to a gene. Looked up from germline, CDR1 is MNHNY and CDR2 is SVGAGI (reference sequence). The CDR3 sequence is CASSFGGINEQFF. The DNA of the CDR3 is TGTGCCAGCTCGTTCGGGGGGATCAATGAGCAGTTCTTC.

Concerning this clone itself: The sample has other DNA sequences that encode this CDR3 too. This chain's CDR3 is CAWSVSGSGVEQFF. DNA for the CDR3: TGTGCCTGGAGTGTGTCTGGTAGCGGGGTTGAACAGTTCTTC. The chain carries TRBV30 and TRBJ2-1; 8 bases match TRBD2. This CDR3 spans 14 amino acids. The V segment lost 0 bases and the J segment 13 bases; nucleotides outside the gene matches: 11. CDR1 and CDR2 (germline): GTSNPN, SVGIG (reference sequence).

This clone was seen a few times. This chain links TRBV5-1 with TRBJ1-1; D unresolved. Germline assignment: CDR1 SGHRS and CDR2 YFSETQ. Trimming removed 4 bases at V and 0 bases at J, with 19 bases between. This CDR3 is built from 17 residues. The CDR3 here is CASSEGGLRTMNTEAFF. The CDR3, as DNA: TGCGCCAGCAGCGAAGGCGGCCTGAGGACTATGAACACTGAAGCTTTCTTT.

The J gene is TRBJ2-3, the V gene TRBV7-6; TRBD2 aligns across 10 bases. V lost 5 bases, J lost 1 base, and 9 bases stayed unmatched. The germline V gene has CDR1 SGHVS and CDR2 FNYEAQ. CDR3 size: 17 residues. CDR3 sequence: CASSPGVAGGGTDTQYF. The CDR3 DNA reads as TGTGCCAGCAGCCCCGGTGTAGCGGGGGGAGGCACAGATACGCAGTATTTT. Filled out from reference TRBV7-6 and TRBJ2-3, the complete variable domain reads GAGVSQSPRYKVTKRGQDVALRCDPISGHVSLYWYRQALGQGPEFLTYFNYEAQQDKSGLPNDRFSAERPEGSISTLTIQRTEQRDSAMYRCASSPGVAGGGTDTQYFGPGTRLTVL.

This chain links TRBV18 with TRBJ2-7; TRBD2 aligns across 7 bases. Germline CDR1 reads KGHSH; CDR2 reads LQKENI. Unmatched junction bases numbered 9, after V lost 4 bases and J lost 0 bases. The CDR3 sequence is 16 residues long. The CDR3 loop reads CASSLSGTSSSYEQYF. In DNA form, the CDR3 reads TGTGCCAGCTCACTCAGCGGGACCTCCAGCTCCTACGAGCAGTACTTC.

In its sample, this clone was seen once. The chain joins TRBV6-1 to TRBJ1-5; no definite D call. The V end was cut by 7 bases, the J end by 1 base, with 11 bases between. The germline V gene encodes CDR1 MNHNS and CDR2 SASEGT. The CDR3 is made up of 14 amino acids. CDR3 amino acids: CASTRSWSNQPQHF. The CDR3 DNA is TGTGCCAGCACTCGGTCATGGAGCAATCAGCCCCAGCATTTT.

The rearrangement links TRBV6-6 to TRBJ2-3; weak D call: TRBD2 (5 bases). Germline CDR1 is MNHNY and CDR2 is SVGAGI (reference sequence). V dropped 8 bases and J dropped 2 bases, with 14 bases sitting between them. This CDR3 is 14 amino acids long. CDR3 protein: CASRPDLATDTQYF. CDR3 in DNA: TGTGCCAGCCGTCCGGACTTAGCCACAGATACGCAGTATTTT.

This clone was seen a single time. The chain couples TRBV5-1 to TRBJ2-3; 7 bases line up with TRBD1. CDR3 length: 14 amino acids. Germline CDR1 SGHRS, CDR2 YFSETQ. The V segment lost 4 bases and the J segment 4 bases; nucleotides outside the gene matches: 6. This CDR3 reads CASSPGQFPDTQYF. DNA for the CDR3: TGCGCCAGCAGCCCGGGACAGTTCCCAGATACGCAGTATTTT.

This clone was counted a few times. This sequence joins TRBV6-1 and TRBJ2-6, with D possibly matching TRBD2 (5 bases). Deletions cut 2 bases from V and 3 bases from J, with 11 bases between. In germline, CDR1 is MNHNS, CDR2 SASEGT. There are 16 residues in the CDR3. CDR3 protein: CASSERAGVGANVLTF. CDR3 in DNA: TGTGCCAGCAGTGAAAGAGCCGGGGTTGGGGCCAACGTCCTGACTTTC.

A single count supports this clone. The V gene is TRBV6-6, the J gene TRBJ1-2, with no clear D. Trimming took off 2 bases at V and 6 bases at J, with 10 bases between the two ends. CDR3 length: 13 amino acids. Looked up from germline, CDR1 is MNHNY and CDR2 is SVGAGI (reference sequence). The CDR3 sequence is CASSYRLGDGYTF. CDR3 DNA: TGTGCCAGCAGTTACAGGCTGGGCGATGGCTACACCTTC.

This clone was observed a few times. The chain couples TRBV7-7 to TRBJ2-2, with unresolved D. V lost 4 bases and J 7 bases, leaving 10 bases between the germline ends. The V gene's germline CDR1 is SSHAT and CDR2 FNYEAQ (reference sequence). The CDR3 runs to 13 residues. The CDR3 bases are TGTGCCAGCAGCTCCCGAGTCGGCGGGGAGCTGTTTTTT. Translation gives CASSSRVGGELFF.

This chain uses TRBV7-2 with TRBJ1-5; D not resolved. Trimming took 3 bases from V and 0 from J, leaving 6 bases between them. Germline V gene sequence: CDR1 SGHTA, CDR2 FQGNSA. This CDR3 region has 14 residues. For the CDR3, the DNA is TGTGCCAGCAGCTTGCAGAATAGCAATCAGCCCCAGCATTTT. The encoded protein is CASSLQNSNQPQHF. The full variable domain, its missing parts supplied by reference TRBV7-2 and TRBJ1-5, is GAGVSQSPSNKVTEKGKDVELRCDPISGHTALYWYRQSLGQGLEFLIYFQGNSAPDKSGLPSDRFSAERTGGSVSTLTIQRTQQEDSAVYLCASSLQNSNQPQHFGDGTRLSIL.